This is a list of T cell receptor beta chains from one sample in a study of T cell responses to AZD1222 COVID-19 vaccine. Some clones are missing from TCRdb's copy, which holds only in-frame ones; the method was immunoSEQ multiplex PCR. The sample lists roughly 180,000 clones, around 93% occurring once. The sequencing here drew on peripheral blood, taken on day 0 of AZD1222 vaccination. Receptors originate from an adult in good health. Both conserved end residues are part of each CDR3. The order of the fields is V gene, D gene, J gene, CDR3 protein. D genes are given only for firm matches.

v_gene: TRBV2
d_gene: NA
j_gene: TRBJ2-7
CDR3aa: CASSLGSYEQYF

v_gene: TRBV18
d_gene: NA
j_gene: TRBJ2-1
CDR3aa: CASSLTPGTHNEQFF

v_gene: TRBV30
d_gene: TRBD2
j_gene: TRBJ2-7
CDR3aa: CAWSVVAGVGEQYF

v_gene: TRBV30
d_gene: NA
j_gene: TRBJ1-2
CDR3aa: CAWTKGGGYGYTF

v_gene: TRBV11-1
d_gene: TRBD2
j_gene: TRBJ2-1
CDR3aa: CASRTRTSEQYNEQFF

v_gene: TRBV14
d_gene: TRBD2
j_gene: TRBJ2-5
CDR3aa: CASSQDHLGTTYF

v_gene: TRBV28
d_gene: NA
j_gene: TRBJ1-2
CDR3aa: CASSLDLTGYTF

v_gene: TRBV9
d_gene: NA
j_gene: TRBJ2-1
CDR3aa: CASSPGGPNEQFF

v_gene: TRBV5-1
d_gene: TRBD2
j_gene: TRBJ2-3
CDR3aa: CASSPRLAGGPDTQYF

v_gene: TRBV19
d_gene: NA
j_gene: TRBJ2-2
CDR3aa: CASRRGGTNTGELFF

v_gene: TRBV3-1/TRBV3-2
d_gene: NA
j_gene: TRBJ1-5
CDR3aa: CASSQQQGYQPQHF

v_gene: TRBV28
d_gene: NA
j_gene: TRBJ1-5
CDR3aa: CASHRGHSNQPQHF

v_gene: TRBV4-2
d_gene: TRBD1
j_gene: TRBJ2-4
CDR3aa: CASSHPGQGDIQYF

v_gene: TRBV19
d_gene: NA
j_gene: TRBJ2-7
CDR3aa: CASSIKGQSYEQYF

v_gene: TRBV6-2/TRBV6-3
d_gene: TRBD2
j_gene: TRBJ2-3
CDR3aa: CASSSWTSGRGDTQYF

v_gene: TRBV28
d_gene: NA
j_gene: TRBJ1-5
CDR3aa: CASSFPNLSQHF

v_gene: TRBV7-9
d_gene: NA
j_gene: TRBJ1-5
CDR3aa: CASSPGQGLNQPQHF

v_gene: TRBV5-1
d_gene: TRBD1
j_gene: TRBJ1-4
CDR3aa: CASSLGQLPGQDEKLFF

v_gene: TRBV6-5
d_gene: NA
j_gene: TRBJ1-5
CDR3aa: CASSYGVGSQPQHF

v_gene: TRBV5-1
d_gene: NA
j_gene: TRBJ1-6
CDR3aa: CASSPENSPLHF

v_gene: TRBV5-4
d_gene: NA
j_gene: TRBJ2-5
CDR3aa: CASSLSRLSSETQYF

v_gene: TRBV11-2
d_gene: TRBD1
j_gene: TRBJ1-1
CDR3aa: CASSLEQDREAFF

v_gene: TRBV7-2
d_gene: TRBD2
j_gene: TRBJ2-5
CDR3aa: CASSFSSGRSQETQYF

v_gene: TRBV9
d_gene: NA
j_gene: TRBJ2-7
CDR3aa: CASSVGQGGYEQYF

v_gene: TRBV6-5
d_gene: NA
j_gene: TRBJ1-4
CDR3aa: CASSPPGFEKLFF

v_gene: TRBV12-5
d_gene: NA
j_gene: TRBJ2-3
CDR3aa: CASAPVEYSTDTQYF

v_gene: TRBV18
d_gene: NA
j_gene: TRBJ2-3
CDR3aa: CASSRLDTDTQYF

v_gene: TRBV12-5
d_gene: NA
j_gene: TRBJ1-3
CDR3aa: CASGTGNGNTIYF

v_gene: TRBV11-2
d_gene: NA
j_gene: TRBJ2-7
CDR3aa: CASSLGGYTYEQYF

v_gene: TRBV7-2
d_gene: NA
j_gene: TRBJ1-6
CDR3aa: CASSLAQRRSYNSPLHF

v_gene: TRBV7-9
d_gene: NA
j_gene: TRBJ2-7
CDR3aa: CASSFLGQYEQYF

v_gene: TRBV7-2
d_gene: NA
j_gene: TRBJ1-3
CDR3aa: CASLPSGGNTIYF

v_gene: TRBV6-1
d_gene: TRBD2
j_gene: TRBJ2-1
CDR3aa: CASSDDLLAGNYNEQFF

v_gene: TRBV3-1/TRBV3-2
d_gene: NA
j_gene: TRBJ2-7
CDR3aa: CASSHRRDEQYF

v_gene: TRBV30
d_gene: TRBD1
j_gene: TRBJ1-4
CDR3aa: CACGQATNEKLFF

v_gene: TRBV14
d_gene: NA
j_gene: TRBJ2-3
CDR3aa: CASSQDGPRVPSTDTQYF

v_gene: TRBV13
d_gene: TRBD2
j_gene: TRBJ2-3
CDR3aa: CASSLRLAGADTQYF

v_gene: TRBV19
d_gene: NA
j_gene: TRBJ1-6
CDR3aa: CASSTGSRGNSPLHF

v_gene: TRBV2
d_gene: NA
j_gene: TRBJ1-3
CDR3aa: CASSGGSGSGNTIYF

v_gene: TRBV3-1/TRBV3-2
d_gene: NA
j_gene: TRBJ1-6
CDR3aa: CASSHNRPQASPLHF

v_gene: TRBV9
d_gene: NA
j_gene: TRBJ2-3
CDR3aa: CASTEDTRGDTQYF

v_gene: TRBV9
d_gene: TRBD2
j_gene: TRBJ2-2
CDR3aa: CASSVGLAGGPSGELFF

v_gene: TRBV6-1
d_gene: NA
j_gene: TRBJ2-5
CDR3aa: CASSEAGSETQYF

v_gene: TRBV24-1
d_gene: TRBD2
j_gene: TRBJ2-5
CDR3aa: CATSGTSGRALETQYF

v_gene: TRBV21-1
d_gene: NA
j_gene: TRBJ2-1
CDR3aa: CASSKGNRSSYNEQFF

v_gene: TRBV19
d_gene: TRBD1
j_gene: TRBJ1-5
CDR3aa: CASKAEGTGGQPQHF

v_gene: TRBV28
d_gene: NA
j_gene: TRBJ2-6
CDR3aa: CASRPLRGLNSGANVLTF

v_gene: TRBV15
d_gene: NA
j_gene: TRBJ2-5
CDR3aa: CATSDLTSGVGQETQYF

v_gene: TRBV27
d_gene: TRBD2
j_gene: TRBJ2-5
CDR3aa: CASSLSTSGRTETQYF